A selection of T cell receptor beta chains follows, all from one sample in a study of response to subunit inactivated influenza vaccine. TCRdb fed the RT-PCR reads into MiXCR, producing one record per CDR3 protein. The sample consists of over 150,000 distinct CDR3 sequences, around 11% of them appearing once. The specimen comprised CD8+ T cells sorted from PBMCs, sampled approximately 25 months after vaccination. These receptors were obtained from a man aged 50-75 years who received an inactivated influenza vaccine. CDR3s include the opening cysteine and the closing phenylalanine or tryptophan. A D gene is named only where the DNA matches it firmly. A clone size is listed for some rows: how often the clone was seen (once, few, many), or a class if it is expanded.

v_gene: TRBV29-1
d_gene: .
j_gene: TRBJ2-7
abundance: .
CDR3nt: TGCAGCGTTGATGTGACAGGCAGCTCCTACGAGCAGTACTTC
CDR3aa: CSVDVTGSSYEQYF

v_gene: TRBV11-3
d_gene: .
j_gene: TRBJ2-1
abundance: few
CDR3nt: TGTGCCAGCACTTCTCCTAAATCATGTGAGCAGTTCTTC
CDR3aa: CASTSPKSCEQFF

v_gene: TRBV11-3
d_gene: .
j_gene: TRBJ2-2
abundance: many
CDR3nt: TGTGCCAGCAGTTTAGACAGGGGAGGGACCGGGGAGCTGTTTTTT
CDR3aa: CASSLDRGGTGELFF

v_gene: TRBV6-2/TRBV6-3
d_gene: .
j_gene: TRBJ1-4
abundance: .
CDR3nt: TGTGCCAGCGGATACGACTGGAAACTGTTTTTT
CDR3aa: CASGYDWKLFF

v_gene: TRBV4-3
d_gene: TRBD2
j_gene: TRBJ2-3
abundance: few
CDR3nt: TGCGCCAGCAGCTCCGGGACCGGGAGGAGCACAGATACGCAGTATTTT
CDR3aa: CASSSGTGRSTDTQYF

v_gene: TRBV4-2
d_gene: .
j_gene: TRBJ2-7
abundance: few
CDR3nt: TGTGCCAGCAGCCAAGATTTAGGGGAGTACGAGCAGTACTTC
CDR3aa: CASSQDLGEYEQYF

v_gene: TRBV4-3
d_gene: TRBD1
j_gene: TRBJ2-1
abundance: few
CDR3nt: TGCGCCAGCAGCCAAGATGTCAGCAGGGGGAATGGGGATGAGCAGTTCTTC
CDR3aa: CASSQDVSRGNGDEQFF

v_gene: TRBV6-5
d_gene: TRBD2
j_gene: TRBJ2-1
abundance: few
CDR3nt: TGTGCCAGCAGTTACACTAGCGAAAACAATGAGCAGTTCTTC
CDR3aa: CASSYTSENNEQFF

v_gene: TRBV4-1
d_gene: .
j_gene: TRBJ2-2
abundance: once
CDR3nt: TGCGCCAGCAGCCATCTCGTTAACACCGGGGAGCTGTTTTTT
CDR3aa: CASSHLVNTGELFF

v_gene: TRBV15
d_gene: .
j_gene: TRBJ2-7
abundance: many
CDR3nt: TGTGCCACCAGCAGAGATGGGGGTGAGCAGTACTTC
CDR3aa: CATSRDGGEQYF

v_gene: TRBV20-1
d_gene: .
j_gene: TRBJ1-1
abundance: few
CDR3nt: TGCAGTGCTAGCCTCGTGGGATCTGAAGCCTTCTTT
CDR3aa: CSASLVGSEAFF

v_gene: TRBV10-3
d_gene: TRBD2
j_gene: TRBJ2-7
abundance: .
CDR3nt: TGTGCCATCAGCCGTTTTGCTAGCGGGGGCGGCGAGCAGTACTTC
CDR3aa: CAISRFASGGGEQYF

v_gene: TRBV28
d_gene: TRBD2
j_gene: TRBJ2-3
abundance: .
CDR3nt: TGTGCCAGCAGTTGGCCTAGCGGGTCGGAAGATACGCAGTATTTT
CDR3aa: CASSWPSGSEDTQYF

v_gene: TRBV7-8
d_gene: .
j_gene: TRBJ2-7
abundance: few
CDR3nt: TGTGCCAGCAGCGCTACCTGGGGGGCTTCCTACGAGCAGTACTTC
CDR3aa: CASSATWGASYEQYF

v_gene: TRBV15
d_gene: .
j_gene: TRBJ1-4
abundance: .
CDR3nt: TGTGCCACCAGCAGATGGACCGACGCAACTAATGAAAAACTGTTTTTT
CDR3aa: CATSRWTDATNEKLFF

v_gene: TRBV12-3/TRBV12-4
d_gene: .
j_gene: TRBJ2-3
abundance: many
CDR3nt: TGTGCCAGCAGCACAGACATACGCACAGATACGCAGTATTTT
CDR3aa: CASSTDIRTDTQYF

v_gene: TRBV6-2/TRBV6-3
d_gene: .
j_gene: TRBJ2-7
abundance: .
CDR3nt: TGTGCCAGCAGAGAGCCCGGCCTCTACGAGCAGTACTTC
CDR3aa: CASREPGLYEQYF

v_gene: TRBV4-3
d_gene: TRBD1
j_gene: TRBJ1-4
abundance: few
CDR3nt: TGCGCCAGCAGCCAAGCGGACAGGAGGAATGAAAAACTGTTTTTT
CDR3aa: CASSQADRRNEKLFF

v_gene: TRBV20-1
d_gene: TRBD2
j_gene: TRBJ2-1
abundance: few
CDR3nt: TGCAGTGCTAGAGACGGGGGAGGGGTTTGGGACAATGAGCAGTTCTTC
CDR3aa: CSARDGGGVWDNEQFF

v_gene: TRBV5-6
d_gene: TRBD2
j_gene: TRBJ2-2
abundance: .
CDR3nt: TGTGCCAGCAGCTCCGGGCTAGCGGGACTCACCGGGGAGCTGTTTTTT
CDR3aa: CASSSGLAGLTGELFF

v_gene: TRBV6-6
d_gene: .
j_gene: TRBJ2-4
abundance: many
CDR3nt: TGTGCCAGCAGTCCACAGGGAAACATTCAGTACTTC
CDR3aa: CASSPQGNIQYF

v_gene: TRBV10-3
d_gene: TRBD1
j_gene: TRBJ2-7
abundance: few
CDR3nt: TGTGCCATCAGTGAGTCGATCAGGGACAGCCTAACCTACGAGCAGTACTTC
CDR3aa: CAISESIRDSLTYEQYF

v_gene: TRBV29-1
d_gene: .
j_gene: TRBJ2-7
abundance: .
CDR3nt: TGCAGCGGAGGGTCGTATTCCGAGCAGTACTTC
CDR3aa: CSGGSYSEQYF

v_gene: TRBV5-6
d_gene: .
j_gene: TRBJ2-7
abundance: .
CDR3nt: TGTGCCAGCAGCCTGGCGGTTAGCGGCCTCTACGAGCAGTACTTC
CDR3aa: CASSLAVSGLYEQYF

v_gene: TRBV5-1
d_gene: TRBD1
j_gene: TRBJ2-5
abundance: few
CDR3nt: TGCGCCAGCAGCTTGGACCCGGGACAGCAAGAGACCCAGTACTTC
CDR3aa: CASSLDPGQQETQYF

v_gene: TRBV11-2
d_gene: TRBD2
j_gene: TRBJ2-1
abundance: many
CDR3nt: TGTGCCAGCAGCCCTACGAAGGCGGGAGCGTACAATGAGCAGTTCTTC
CDR3aa: CASSPTKAGAYNEQFF

v_gene: TRBV7-6
d_gene: .
j_gene: TRBJ2-7
abundance: many
CDR3nt: TGTGCCAGCAGCTTAGCTCAGAGTTACGAGCAGTACTTC
CDR3aa: CASSLAQSYEQYF

v_gene: TRBV15
d_gene: .
j_gene: TRBJ2-5
abundance: .
CDR3nt: TGTGCCACCAGCGGCTACCGGGACCCTTGGGCCCAGTACTTC
CDR3aa: CATSGYRDPWAQYF

v_gene: TRBV6-1
d_gene: .
j_gene: TRBJ1-6
abundance: few
CDR3nt: TGTGCCAGCAGTCAGGACACGTTTTCACCCCTCCACTTT
CDR3aa: CASSQDTFSPLHF

v_gene: TRBV4-2
d_gene: TRBD1
j_gene: TRBJ2-7
abundance: few
CDR3nt: TGTGCCAGCAGCCTTTTCCCGGGACAGGGACAGGGCGAGCAGTACTTC
CDR3aa: CASSLFPGQGQGEQYF

v_gene: TRBV28
d_gene: .
j_gene: TRBJ2-1
abundance: .
CDR3nt: TGTGCCAGCAGCCGACTAGGGGAGGTCTCCTACAATGAGCAGTTCTTC
CDR3aa: CASSRLGEVSYNEQFF

v_gene: TRBV15
d_gene: TRBD2
j_gene: TRBJ2-3
abundance: .
CDR3nt: TGTGCCACCAGCGTTAGTATGGCGGGAGGTCCCACAGATACGCAGTATTTT
CDR3aa: CATSVSMAGGPTDTQYF

v_gene: TRBV6-2/TRBV6-3
d_gene: .
j_gene: TRBJ2-1
abundance: few
CDR3nt: TGTGCCAGTAGCGGTTTCTCCTACAATGAGCAGTTCTTC
CDR3aa: CASSGFSYNEQFF

v_gene: TRBV14
d_gene: .
j_gene: TRBJ2-1
abundance: .
CDR3nt: TGTGCCAGCAGCCATACCCGGGACTCCTACAATGAGCAGTTCTTC
CDR3aa: CASSHTRDSYNEQFF

v_gene: TRBV12-3/TRBV12-4
d_gene: TRBD2
j_gene: TRBJ2-2
abundance: many
CDR3nt: TGTGCCAGCAGCCGACCCGGGGGGGGCGCAACCGGGGAGCTGTTTTTT
CDR3aa: CASSRPGGGATGELFF